This TCR beta chain was identified during a study of identical twins. Whole-study results and caveats: Fewer insertions were carried by abundant cord blood beta clonotypes, but none was seen in memory repertoires.

This clonotype was counted between two and nine times. The antigen remains undetermined. A single record per CDR3 protein comes from TCRdb applying MiXCR to the 5' RACE reads. The sample carries around 250,000 distinct CDR3 sequences, about an eighth recorded once. Germline V gene sequence: CDR1 SGHRS, CDR2 YFSETQ. The CDR3 length is 12 residues. The V end lost 2 bases, the J end lost 1 base, and 4 bases lay between the germline ends. These records were also assigned to another study, of yellow fever vaccine responses in identical twins.

This TCR was sampled from a woman aged 18 to 35 in good health. Sequences were obtained from memory (CD45RO+) T cells sorted from blood. This chain uses TRBV5-1 with TRBJ2-7, with no clear D. The CDR3 spells CASSFESYEQYF. The CDR3 nucleotides are TGCGCCAGCAGCTTCGAGTCCTACGAGCAGTACTTC. The full variable domain, its missing parts supplied by reference TRBV5-1 and TRBJ2-7, is KAGVTQTPRYLIKTRGQQVTLSCSPISGHRSVSWYQQTPGQGLQFLFEYFSETQRNKGNFPGRFSGRQFSNSRSEMNVSTLELGDSALYLCASSFESYEQYFGPGTRLTVT.